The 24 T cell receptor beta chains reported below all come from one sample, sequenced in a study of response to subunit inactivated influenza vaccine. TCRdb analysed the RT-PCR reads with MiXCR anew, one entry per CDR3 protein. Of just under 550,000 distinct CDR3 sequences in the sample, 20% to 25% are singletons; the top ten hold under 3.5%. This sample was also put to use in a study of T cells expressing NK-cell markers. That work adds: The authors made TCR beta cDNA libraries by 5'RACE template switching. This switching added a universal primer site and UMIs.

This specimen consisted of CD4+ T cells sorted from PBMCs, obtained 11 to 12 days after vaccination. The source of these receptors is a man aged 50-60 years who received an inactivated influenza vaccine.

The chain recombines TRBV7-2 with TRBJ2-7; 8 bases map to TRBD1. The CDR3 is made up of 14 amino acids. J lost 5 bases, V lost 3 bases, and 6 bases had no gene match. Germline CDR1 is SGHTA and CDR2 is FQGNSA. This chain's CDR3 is CASSFPGQDHEQYF. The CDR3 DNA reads TGTGCCAGCAGCTTCCCGGGACAGGACCACGAGCAGTACTTC.

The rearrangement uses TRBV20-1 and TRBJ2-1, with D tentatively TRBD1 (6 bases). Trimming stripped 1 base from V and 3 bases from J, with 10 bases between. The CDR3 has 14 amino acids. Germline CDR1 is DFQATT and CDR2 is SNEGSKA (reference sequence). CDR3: CSARADRDYNEQFF. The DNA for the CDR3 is TGCAGTGCTAGAGCGGACAGAGACTACAATGAGCAGTTCTTC.

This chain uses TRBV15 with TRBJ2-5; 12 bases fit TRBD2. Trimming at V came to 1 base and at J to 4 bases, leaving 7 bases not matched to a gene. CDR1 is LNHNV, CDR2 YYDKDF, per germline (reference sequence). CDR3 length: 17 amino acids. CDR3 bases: TGTGCCACCAGCAGAGTATCGCTAGCGGGAGGGGGAGAGACCCAGTACTTC. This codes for CATSRVSLAGGGETQYF.

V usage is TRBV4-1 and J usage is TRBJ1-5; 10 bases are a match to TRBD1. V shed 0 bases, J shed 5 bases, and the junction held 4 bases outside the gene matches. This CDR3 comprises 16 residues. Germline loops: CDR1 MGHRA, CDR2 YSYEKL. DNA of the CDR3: TGCGCCAGCAGCCAAGAGGAGGGACAGGGGCATCAGCCCCAGCATTTT. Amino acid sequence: CASSQEEGQGHQPQHF.

CDR3 amino acids: CSASLRVGQFF. In nucleotides, the CDR3 is TGCAGTGCTAGTCTCAGGGTAGGGCAGTTCTTC. V usage is TRBV20-1 and J usage is TRBJ2-1; tentative D call: TRBD1 (5 bases). The CDR3 length is 11 residues. Germline V lookup: CDR1 DFQATT, CDR2 SNEGSKA (reference sequence). V was clipped by 3 bases and J by 12 bases, with 12 bases between them.

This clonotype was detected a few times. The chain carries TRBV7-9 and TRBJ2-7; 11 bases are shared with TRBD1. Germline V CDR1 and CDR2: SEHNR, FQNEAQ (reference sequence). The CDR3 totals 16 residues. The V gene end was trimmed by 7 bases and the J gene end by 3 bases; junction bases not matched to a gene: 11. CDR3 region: CASKPMDRGRFYEQYF. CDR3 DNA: TGTGCCAGCAAACCCATGGACAGGGGGCGATTCTACGAGCAGTACTTC.

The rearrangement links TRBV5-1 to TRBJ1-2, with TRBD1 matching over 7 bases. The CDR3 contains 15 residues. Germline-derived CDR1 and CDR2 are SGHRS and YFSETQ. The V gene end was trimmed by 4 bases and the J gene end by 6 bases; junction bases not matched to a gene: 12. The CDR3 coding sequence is TGCGCCAGCAGCCCTTTGTCCAGGGGGATCGATGGCTACACCTTC. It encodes CASSPLSRGIDGYTF.

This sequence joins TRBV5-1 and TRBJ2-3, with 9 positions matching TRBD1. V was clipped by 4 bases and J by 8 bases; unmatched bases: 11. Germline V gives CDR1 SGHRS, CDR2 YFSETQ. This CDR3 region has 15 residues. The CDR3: CASSPRTGVEGTQYF. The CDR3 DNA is TGCGCCAGCAGCCCACGGACAGGGGTAGAGGGTACGCAGTATTTT.

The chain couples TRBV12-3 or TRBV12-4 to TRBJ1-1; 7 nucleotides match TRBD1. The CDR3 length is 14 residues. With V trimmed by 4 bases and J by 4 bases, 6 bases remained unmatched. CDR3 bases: TGTGCCAGCAGTTCCCAGGGGGTTGTCACTGAAGCTTTCTTT. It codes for CASSSQGVVTEAFF.

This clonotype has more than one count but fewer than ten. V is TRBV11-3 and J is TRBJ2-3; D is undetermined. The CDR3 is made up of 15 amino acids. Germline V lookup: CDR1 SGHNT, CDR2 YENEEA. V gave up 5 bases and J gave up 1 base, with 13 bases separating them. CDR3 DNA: TGTGCCAGCAGCAAGATGGGGTTTGGCACAGATACGCAGTATTTT. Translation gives CASSKMGFGTDTQYF.

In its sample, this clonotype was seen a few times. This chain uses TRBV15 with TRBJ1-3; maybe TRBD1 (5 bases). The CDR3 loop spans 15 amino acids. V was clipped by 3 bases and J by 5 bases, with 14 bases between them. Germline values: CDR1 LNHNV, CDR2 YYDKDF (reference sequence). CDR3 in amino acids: CATSRNPTDRNTIYF. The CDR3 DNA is TGTGCCACCAGCAGGAATCCGACAGATAGAAACACCATATATTTT.

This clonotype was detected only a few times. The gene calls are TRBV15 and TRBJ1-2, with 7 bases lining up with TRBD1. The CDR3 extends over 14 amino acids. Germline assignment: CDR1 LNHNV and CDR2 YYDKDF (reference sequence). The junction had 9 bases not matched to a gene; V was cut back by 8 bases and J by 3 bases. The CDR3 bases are TGTGCCACCTCCTTCGGGACAGATCACTATGGCTACACCTTC. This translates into CATSFGTDHYGYTF.

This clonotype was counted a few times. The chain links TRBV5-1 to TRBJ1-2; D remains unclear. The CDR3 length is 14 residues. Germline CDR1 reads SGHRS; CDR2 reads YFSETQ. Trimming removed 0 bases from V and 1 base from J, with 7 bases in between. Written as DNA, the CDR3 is TGCGCCAGCAGCTTGGAGGCAGATAACTATGGCTACACCTTC. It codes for CASSLEADNYGYTF.

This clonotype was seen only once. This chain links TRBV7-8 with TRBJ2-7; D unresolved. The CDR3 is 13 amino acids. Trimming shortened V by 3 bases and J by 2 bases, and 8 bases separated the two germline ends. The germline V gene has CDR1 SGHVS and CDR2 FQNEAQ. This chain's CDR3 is CASSFQRTYEQYF. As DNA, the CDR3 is TGTGCCAGCAGCTTTCAGAGAACCTACGAGCAGTACTTC.

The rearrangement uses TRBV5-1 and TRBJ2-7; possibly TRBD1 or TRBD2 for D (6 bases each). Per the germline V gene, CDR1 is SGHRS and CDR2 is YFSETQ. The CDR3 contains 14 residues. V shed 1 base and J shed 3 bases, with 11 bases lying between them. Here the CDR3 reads CASSLWGAHYEQYF. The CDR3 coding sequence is TGCGCCAGCAGCTTGTGGGGGGCCCACTACGAGCAGTACTTC.

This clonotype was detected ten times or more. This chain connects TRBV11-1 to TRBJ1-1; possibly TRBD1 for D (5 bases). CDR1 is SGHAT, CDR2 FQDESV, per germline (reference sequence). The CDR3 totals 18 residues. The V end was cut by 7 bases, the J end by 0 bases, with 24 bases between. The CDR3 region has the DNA TGTGCCAGCACCGGACACCGTAGTCGGAACAGATTGAACACTGAAGCTTTCTTT. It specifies CASTGHRSRNRLNTEAFF. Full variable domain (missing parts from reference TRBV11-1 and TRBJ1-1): EAEVAQSPRYKITEKSQAVAFWCDPISGHATLYWYRQILGQGPELLVQFQDESVVDDSQLPKDRFSAERLKGVDSTLKIQPAELGDSAMYLCASTGHRSRNRLNTEAFFGQGTRLTVV.

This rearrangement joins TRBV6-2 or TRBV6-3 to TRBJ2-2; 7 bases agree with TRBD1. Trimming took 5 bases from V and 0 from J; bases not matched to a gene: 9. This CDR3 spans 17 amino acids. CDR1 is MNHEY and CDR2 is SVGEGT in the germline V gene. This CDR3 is CASSKTGDPPNTGELFF. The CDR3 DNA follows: TGTGCCAGCAGTAAAACAGGGGACCCCCCGAACACCGGGGAGCTGTTTTTT.

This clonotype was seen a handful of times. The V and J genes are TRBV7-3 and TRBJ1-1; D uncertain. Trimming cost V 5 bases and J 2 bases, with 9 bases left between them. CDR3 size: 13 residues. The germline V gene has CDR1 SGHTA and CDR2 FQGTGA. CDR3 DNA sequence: TGTGCCAGCAGCGCTACAACCAACACTGAAGCTTTCTTT. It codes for CASSATTNTEAFF.

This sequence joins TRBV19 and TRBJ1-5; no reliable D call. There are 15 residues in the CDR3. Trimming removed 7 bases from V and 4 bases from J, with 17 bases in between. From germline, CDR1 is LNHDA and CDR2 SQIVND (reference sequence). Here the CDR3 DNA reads TGTGCCAGTACCAGGACTGGGATCGAAAATCAGCCCCAGCATTTT. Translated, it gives CASTRTGIENQPQHF.

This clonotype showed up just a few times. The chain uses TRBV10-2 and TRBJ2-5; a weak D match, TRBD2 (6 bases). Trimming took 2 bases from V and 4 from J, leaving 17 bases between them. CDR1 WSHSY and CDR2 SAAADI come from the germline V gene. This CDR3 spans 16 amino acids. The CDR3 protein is CASSEGRDSSRETQYF. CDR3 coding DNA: TGCGCCAGCAGTGAGGGCCGGGACTCATCCCGAGAGACCCAGTACTTC.

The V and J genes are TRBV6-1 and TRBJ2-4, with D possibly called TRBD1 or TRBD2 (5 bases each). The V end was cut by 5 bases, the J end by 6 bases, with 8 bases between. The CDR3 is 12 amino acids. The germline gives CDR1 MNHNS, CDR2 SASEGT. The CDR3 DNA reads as TGTGCCAGCAGTACCGGGACAAACATTCAGTACTTC. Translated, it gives CASSTGTNIQYF.

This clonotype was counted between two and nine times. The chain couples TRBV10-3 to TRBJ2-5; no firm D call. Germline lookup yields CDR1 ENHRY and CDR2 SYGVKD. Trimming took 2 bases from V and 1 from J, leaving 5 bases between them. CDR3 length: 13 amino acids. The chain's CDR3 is CAISERSQETQYF. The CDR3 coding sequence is TGTGCCATCAGTGAGCGGAGCCAAGAGACCCAGTACTTC.

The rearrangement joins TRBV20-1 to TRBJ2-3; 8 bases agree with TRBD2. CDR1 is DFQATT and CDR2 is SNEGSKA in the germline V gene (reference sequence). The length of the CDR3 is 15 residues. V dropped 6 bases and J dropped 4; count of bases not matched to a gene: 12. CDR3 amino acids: CSATTGTRFPDTQYF. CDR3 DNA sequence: TGCAGTGCCACGACCGGGACTAGGTTCCCAGATACGCAGTATTTT.

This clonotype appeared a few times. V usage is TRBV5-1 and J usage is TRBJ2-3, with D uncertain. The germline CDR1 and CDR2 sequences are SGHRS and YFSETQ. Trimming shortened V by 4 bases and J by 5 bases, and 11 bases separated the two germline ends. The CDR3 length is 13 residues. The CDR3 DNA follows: TGCGCCAGCAGCCTGGATAACCGAGATACGCAGTATTTT. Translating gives CASSLDNRDTQYF.